Each of the 32 T cell receptor beta chains below was sequenced from the same sample in a study of spatial heterogeneity in lung cancer. As for time point: blood taken at disease recurrence. Whole RNA, isolated from tumor, nontumor lung or frozen PBMC, was sequenced without prior sorting. TCRdb reprocessed the 5' RACE reads via MiXCR and lists one record per CDR3 protein. The profile shows 8,000 to 10,000 distinct CDR3 sequences, roughly 3.9% of them singletons. Sequencing used PBMCs, obtained at recurrence. These receptors were obtained from a female donor with early-stage non-small cell lung cancer.

This clonotype was observed many times. Within a library made for alpha chains, this beta chain is off target, and its count is uninformative. The chain employs TRBV28 and TRBJ2-5, with 8 positions matching TRBD2. CDR3 length equals 15 residues. The germline V gene has CDR1 MDHEN and CDR2 SYDVKM. V was pared by 6 bases and J by 4 bases, with 10 bases of the junction left unmatched. CDR3 sequence reads: CASRKPSGGGETQYF. CDR3 DNA sequence: TGTGCCAGCAGGAAACCGAGCGGGGGAGGAGAGACCCAGTACTTC.

This clonotype was counted many times. For a library built for alpha chains, this beta chain is a stray read; little rests on its size. J is TRBJ2-2 and V is TRBV5-4; D may be TRBD1 (6 bases). This CDR3 spans 16 amino acids. V was shortened by 3 bases and J by 0 bases, with 12 bases between the two germline ends. Looked up from germline, CDR1 is SGHNT and CDR2 is YYREEE (reference sequence). The DNA of the CDR3 is TGTGCCAGCAGCTGGGTACAGGGAGCGAACACCGGGGAGCTGTTTTTT. It specifies CASSWVQGANTGELFF.

This clonotype showed up many times. This beta chain is a stray sequence in a library constructed for alpha chains; its clone size is not meaningful. DNA for the CDR3: TGTGCCAGCAGCATTAGCGGGGGCGAGCTCTACGAGCAGTACTTC. Its translation is CASSISGGELYEQYF. The chain recombines TRBV7-2 with TRBJ2-7; the match to TRBD2 covers 9 bases. Germline trimming cut 5 bases from V and 3 bases from J; bases unmatched to any gene: 8. The CDR3 covers 15 residues. Germline CDR1 and CDR2: SGHTA and FQGNSA.

This clonotype was seen at least ten times. This beta chain is a stray sequence in a library constructed for alpha chains; its clone size is not meaningful. CDR3 in amino acids: CASTLAGAPGEQYF. DNA of the CDR3: TGTGCCAGCACTCTAGCGGGGGCACCGGGCGAGCAGTACTTC. This chain connects TRBV7-8 to TRBJ2-7, with 10 positions matching TRBD2. After removal of 7 bases from V and 6 bases from J, the junction contained 9 bases not matched to a gene. This CDR3 comprises 14 residues. Germline-derived CDR1 and CDR2 are SGHVS and FQNEAQ. Looking up the rest from reference TRBV7-8 and TRBJ2-7 gives the full variable domain: GAGVSQSPRYKVAKRGQDVALRCDPISGHVSLFWYQQALGQGPEFLTYFQNEAQLDKSGLPSDRFFAERPEGSVSTLKIQRTQQEDSAVYLCASTLAGAPGEQYFGPGTRLTVT.

This clonotype was counted ten times or more. The library was prepared for alpha chains; this beta chain is a stray read, so its frequency means little. This chain links TRBV28 with TRBJ1-2; D ambiguous. Deletions cut 3 bases from V and 4 bases from J, with 12 bases between. The CDR3 sequence is 14 residues long. The V gene's germline CDR1 is MDHEN and CDR2 SYDVKM. The CDR3 region is CASSLDLLSYGYTF. CDR3 coding DNA: TGTGCCAGCAGTTTGGACCTCCTTTCCTATGGCTACACCTTC.

This clonotype was seen repeatedly, ten times or more. Because this beta chain is a stray read in a library intended to capture alpha chains, its abundance should not be given much weight. V gene TRBV15 combines with J gene TRBJ1-3; D ambiguous. The CDR3 is 12 amino acids. Trimming took off 0 bases at V and 8 bases at J, with 5 bases between the two ends. Germline V gene lookup returns CDR1 LNHNV and CDR2 YYDKDF (reference sequence). CDR3 nucleotide sequence: TGTGCCACCAGCAGAGATTTTGACACCATATATTTT. It is translated as CATSRDFDTIYF. The full variable domain, its missing parts supplied by reference TRBV15 and TRBJ1-3, is DAMVIQNPRYQVTQFGKPVTLSCSQTLNHNVMYWYQQKSSQAPKLLFHYYDKDFNNEADTPDNFQSRRPNTSFCFLDIRSPGLGDTAMYLCATSRDFDTIYFGEGSWLTVV.

The sample holds many counts of this clonotype. The library was designed around alpha chains, so this beta chain is a stray read whose abundance carries little weight. The chain couples TRBV2 to TRBJ2-5, with D possibly TRBD1 on 5 matching bases. CDR3 length: 12 amino acids. CDR1 and CDR2 (germline): SNHLY, FYNNEI. Between the trimmed V and J ends, which lost 7 bases and 5 bases, there was a span of 11 bases. The CDR3 spells CASMTVGETQYF. CDR3 nucleotide sequence: TGTGCCAGCATGACAGTTGGGGAGACCCAGTACTTC.

Within the sample, this clonotype is medium-sized. This beta chain lies outside the target of a library built for alpha chains; its clone size means little. The chain joins TRBV4-3 to TRBJ1-4; no clear D. Trimming cost V 0 bases and J 8 bases, with 4 bases left between them. The CDR3 is 12 residues long. Germline CDR1 and CDR2: LGHNA and YSLEER. The CDR3 sequence: CASSQEGEKLFF. The CDR3 bases are TGCGCCAGCAGCCAAGAAGGGGAAAAACTGTTTTTT.

This clonotype was recorded at least ten times. This beta chain turned up in a library designed for alpha chains; as an off-target read, its abundance says little. CDR3 protein: CASSYSREELFF. The CDR3 coding sequence is TGTGCCAGCAGTTACTCTCGTGAGGAGCTGTTTTTT. The rearrangement joins TRBV6-6 to TRBJ2-2; D is unresolved. Germline CDR1 is MNHNY and CDR2 is SVGAGI (reference sequence). Between the trimmed V and J ends, which lost 0 bases and 10 bases, there was a span of 6 bases. The CDR3 runs 12 residues.

This clonotype was recorded many times. In a library made to pick up alpha chains, this beta chain is a stray read with a size that means little. The genes are TRBV10-3 and TRBJ2-6, with 7 bases lining up with TRBD1. V gave up 8 bases and J gave up 0 bases; unmatched junction bases: 10. The CDR3 is 17 residues long. Germline V gives CDR1 ENHRY, CDR2 SYGVKD. The CDR3 spells CAIRSAGTASGANVLTF. In nucleotides, the CDR3 is TGTGCCATCCGTTCAGCCGGGACAGCCTCTGGGGCCAACGTCCTGACTTTC.

There are many counts of this clonotype. Being off target in a library aimed at alpha chains, this beta chain has a size of little meaning. The rearrangement links TRBV20-1 to TRBJ2-5; 7 nucleotides line up with TRBD1. Unmatched junction bases numbered 6, after V lost 6 bases and J lost 5 bases. From germline, CDR1 is DFQATT and CDR2 SNEGSKA (reference sequence). This CDR3 spans 12 amino acids. Here the CDR3 DNA reads TGCAGTGCACAAGCACAGGGGGAGACCCAGTACTTC. Amino acids: CSAQAQGETQYF.

This clonotype has more than one count but fewer than ten. This beta chain came through as a stray read in a library set up for alpha chains, and its size says little. This rearrangement joins TRBV6-6 to TRBJ2-1; 7 bases fit TRBD2. The CDR3 length is 16 residues. V lost 7 bases to trimming and J lost 4 bases; unmatched junction nucleotides: 13. CDR1 is MNHNY and CDR2 is SVGAGI in the germline V gene (reference sequence). CDR3 coding DNA: TGTGCCAGCATTATACGGGGAGGGAGCAGATACAATGAGCAGTTCTTC. It translates to CASIIRGGSRYNEQFF.

This clonotype was observed many times. As an off-target read in a library built for alpha chains, this beta chain has a frequency of little significance. V usage is TRBV7-9 and J usage is TRBJ1-5; no clear D gene. Trimming left V 5 bases short and J 0 bases short, with 8 bases between. The CDR3 contains 14 residues. Germline assignment: CDR1 SEHNR and CDR2 FQNEAQ (reference sequence). CDR3 amino acids: CASSPDYSNQPQHF. CDR3 sequence (DNA): TGTGCCAGCAGCCCCGATTATAGCAATCAGCCCCAGCATTTT.

This clonotype was observed a few times. For a library built for alpha chains, this beta chain is a stray read; little rests on its size. The V call is TRBV6-5, the J call TRBJ1-1; no clear D gene. CDR3 length: 15 residues. Germline V CDR1 and CDR2: MNHEY, SVGAGI. The V and J ends lost 4 bases and 0 bases respectively, with 12 bases between them. CDR3 loop: CASSLTPDVNTEAFF. CDR3 nucleotide sequence: TGTGCCAGCAGTTTGACACCAGATGTGAACACTGAAGCTTTCTTT.

This clonotype was counted many times. The junction differs from germline at one of its ends, possibly a read error. A library made for alpha chains picked up this beta chain off target, so its size means little. This chain joins TRBV4-1 and TRBJ2-1; 7 nucleotides match TRBD1. CDR1 is MGHRA, CDR2 YSYEKL, per germline. This CDR3 spans 15 amino acids. As DNA, the CDR3 is TGCGCCAGCAGCCCCCGAGGGGGCTCCGACAATGAGCAGTTCTTC. Residues: CASSPRGGSDNEQFF.

This clonotype was detected ten times or more. This beta chain appears as a stray read in a library generated for alpha chains; its size is not informative. The genes are TRBV2 and TRBJ1-5; 9 nucleotides line up with TRBD1. The CDR3 is 15 residues long. Germline CDR1 is SNHLY and CDR2 is FYNNEI. J was trimmed by 4 bases and V by 6 bases; bases with no gene match: 7. The CDR3 here is CASRLDRGANQPQHF. The CDR3 DNA sequence: TGTGCCAGCAGGCTGGACAGGGGAGCAAATCAGCCCCAGCATTTT.

Many counts were recorded for this clonotype. This beta chain slipped into a library made for alpha chains as a stray read, so its size is not meaningful. The chain joins TRBV4-1 to TRBJ2-7, with 12 bases lining up with TRBD2. CDR1 is MGHRA and CDR2 is YSYEKL in the germline V gene. The V and J ends lost 8 bases and 3 bases, in that order; junction bases with no gene match: 2. There are 13 residues in the CDR3. The CDR3 DNA follows: TGCGCCAGCGCACTAGCGGGGGGCTACGAGCAGTACTTC. This translates into CASALAGGYEQYF.

This clonotype has at least ten counts. This beta chain is off target for a library built for alpha chains, so its abundance means little. The V and J genes are TRBV28 and TRBJ1-2; 10 positions match TRBD1. V lost 4 bases, J lost 6 bases, and 2 bases stayed unmatched. The germline V gene encodes CDR1 MDHEN and CDR2 SYDVKM. CDR3 size: 13 residues. The chain's CDR3 is CASSWDRGHGYTF. The CDR3 DNA sequence: TGTGCCAGCAGTTGGGACAGGGGTCATGGCTACACCTTC.

This clonotype has ten or more counts. As an off-target read in a library built for alpha chains, this beta chain has a frequency of little significance. The chain has TRBV6-5 and TRBJ2-2; 7 bases line up with TRBD1. Unmatched junction bases numbered 1, after V lost 0 bases and J lost 0 bases. Germline-derived CDR1 and CDR2 are MNHEY and SVGAGI. The CDR3 runs to 16 residues. CDR3 nucleotides: TGTGCCAGCAGTTACTCCGGGACAGCGAACACCGGGGAGCTGTTTTTT. Its protein product is CASSYSGTANTGELFF.

This clonotype was counted many times. This beta chain lies outside the target of a library built for alpha chains; its clone size means little. The chain couples TRBV7-9 to TRBJ1-1; D gene ambiguous. The CDR3 has 13 residues. Deletions cut 1 base from V and 2 bases from J, with 5 bases between. CDR1 and CDR2 (germline): SEHNR, FQNEAQ (reference sequence). The CDR3 loop reads CASSLEGNTEAFF. In DNA, the CDR3 is TGTGCCAGCAGCTTAGAGGGAAACACTGAAGCTTTCTTT.

This clonotype occurred many times. This beta chain lies outside the target of a library built for alpha chains; its clone size means little. V and J are TRBV7-2 and TRBJ2-1; TRBD1 agrees at 7 bases. After removal of 5 bases from V and 15 bases from J, the junction contained 10 bases not matched to a gene. The length of the CDR3 is 12 residues. The germline V gene has CDR1 SGHTA and CDR2 FQGNSA. The CDR3: CASSPGTALWFF. CDR3 coding DNA: TGTGCCAGCAGCCCAGGGACAGCCCTATGGTTCTTC.

The sample holds many counts of this clonotype. A library prepared for alpha chains yielded this beta chain as an off-target read; its size is of little meaning. This rearrangement joins TRBV18 to TRBJ2-3; 7 bases align to TRBD1. The CDR3 spans 13 residues. Germline V gene sequence: CDR1 KGHSH, CDR2 LQKENI. Trimming took 4 bases from V and 4 from J; bases not matched to a gene: 2. CDR3 protein: CASSRQGSDTQYF. CDR3 sequence (DNA): TGTGCCAGCTCACGACAGGGTTCAGATACGCAGTATTTT.

This clonotype is medium-sized (0.01 to 0.1%) in the sample. The library was built for alpha chains, so this beta chain is an off-target read and its size means little. The V call is TRBV7-6, the J call TRBJ2-7; possibly TRBD2 for D (5 bases). V lost 8 bases to trimming and J lost 3 bases, with 11 bases between them. Germline CDR1 reads SGHVS; CDR2 reads FNYEAQ. This CDR3 has 12 residues. The CDR3 here is CASGSLVYEQYF. CDR3 nucleotide sequence: TGTGCCAGCGGGAGCCTTGTCTACGAGCAGTACTTC.

Many counts were recorded for this clonotype. Found in a library prepared for alpha chains, this beta chain is an off-target read, and its abundance has little meaning. The genes are TRBV6-6 and TRBJ2-3; D is perhaps TRBD2 (6 bases). Trimming removed 5 bases from V and 1 base from J, with 10 bases in between. CDR3 size: 14 residues. Germline V gene data show CDR1 as MNHNY and CDR2 as SVGAGI (reference sequence). CDR3: CASSRDSGTDTQYF. The DNA of the CDR3 is TGTGCCAGCAGTCGGGACTCCGGCACAGATACGCAGTATTTT.

This clonotype was detected many times. This beta chain is an off-target read within a library intended for alpha chains, so its frequency means little. The chain employs TRBV7-6 and TRBJ1-2; 7 bases are shared with TRBD1. Germline V gene data show CDR1 as SGHVS and CDR2 as FNYEAQ. The CDR3 contains 14 residues. V dropped 5 bases and J dropped 5; count of bases not matched to a gene: 8. CDR3 in amino acids: CASSPAGGTYGYTF. CDR3 sequence (DNA): TGTGCCAGCAGCCCCGCAGGGGGGACGTATGGCTACACCTTC.

This clonotype is labeled medium-sized (0.01 to 0.1%). Little can be read into the size of this beta chain, an off-target read in a library designed for alpha chains. The chain has TRBV29-1 and TRBJ1-5; D gene uncertain. Germline CDR1 reads SQVTM; CDR2 reads ANQGSEA. The CDR3 has 12 residues. V shed 5 bases and J shed 6 bases, with 11 bases lying between them. The CDR3 coding sequence is TGCAGCGTTCGGTCAGGAGCTCAGCCCCAGCATTTT. Translated: CSVRSGAQPQHF.

As regards this clonotype: This sequence may be a read error, since a much larger clone differs from it by one base. This beta chain lies outside the target of a library built for alpha chains; its clone size means little. CDR3 sequence reads: CASSYSQAHEQFF. The DNA of the CDR3 is TGTGCCAGCAGTTACTCCCAGGCTCATGAGCAGTTCTTC. V usage is TRBV6-2 or TRBV6-3 and J usage is TRBJ2-1, with unresolved D. The V and J ends lost 0 bases and 8 bases respectively, with 8 bases between them. CDR3 length: 13 amino acids. Germline V gene data show CDR1 as MNHEY and CDR2 as SVGEGT.

This clonotype has ten or more counts. Since it is a stray read in a library aimed at alpha chains, this beta chain has a size that is not meaningful. This sequence joins TRBV7-9 and TRBJ2-5; possible D gene TRBD1, 6 bases. Trimming took 5 bases from V and 5 from J, leaving 12 bases between them. The CDR3 consists of 13 residues. CDR1 is SEHNR, CDR2 FQNEAQ, per germline (reference sequence). DNA of the CDR3: TGTGCCAGCAGCAGCCAGGGGCCCGAGACCCAGTACTTC. Its translation is CASSSQGPETQYF.

In this sample, this clonotype turned up many times. This beta chain lies outside the target of a library built for alpha chains; its clone size means little. The V call is TRBV10-3, the J call TRBJ1-1; 7 positions agree with TRBD1. Germline V gene sequence: CDR1 ENHRY, CDR2 SYGVKD. Germline trimming cut 0 bases from V and 5 bases from J; bases unmatched to any gene: 12. The CDR3 totals 17 residues. The CDR3 DNA follows: TGTGCCATCAGTGAGTCGACAGGGACCAGGGGGGGGACTGAAGCTTTCTTT. It yields the protein CAISESTGTRGGTEAFF.

This clonotype was counted many times. This beta chain is an unintended read in a library built for alpha chains; its size means little. The chain uses TRBV6-5 and TRBJ1-1; possibly TRBD1 for D (6 bases). Deletions cut 11 bases from V and 3 bases from J, with 16 bases between. The length of the CDR3 is 13 residues. In germline, CDR1 is MNHEY, CDR2 SVGAGI. CDR3 residues: CAVKRAGDTEAFF. CDR3 bases: TGTGCCGTAAAAAGGGCAGGGGACACTGAAGCTTTCTTT.

The sample holds many counts of this clonotype. As an off-target read in a library built for alpha chains, this beta chain has a frequency of little significance. V is TRBV28 and J is TRBJ2-5; D is ambiguous. The CDR3 covers 13 residues. From germline, CDR1 is MDHEN and CDR2 SYDVKM. The V gene lost 1 base and the J gene lost 5 bases, with 8 bases spanning the gap. The CDR3 reads CASSLFGGETQYF. CDR3 in DNA: TGTGCCAGCAGTTTATTCGGTGGGGAGACCCAGTACTTC. Together with reference TRBV28 and TRBJ2-5, the CDR3 gives the full variable domain: DVKVTQSSRYLVKRTGEKVFLECVQDMDHENMFWYRQDPGLGLRLIYFSYDVKMKEKGDIPEGYSVSREKKERFSLILESASTNQTSMYLCASSLFGGETQYFGPGTRLLVL.

This clonotype was recorded at least ten times. Because the library targeted alpha chains, this beta chain is an off-target read whose size means little. The chain joins TRBV3-1 to TRBJ2-1; tentative D call: TRBD1 (5 bases). V lost 5 bases and J lost 3, with 11 bases in between. Germline V CDR1 and CDR2: LGHDT, YNNKEL (reference sequence). The CDR3 is 14 amino acids. CDR3 sequence: CASSEPRVYNEQFF. Here the CDR3 DNA reads TGTGCCAGCAGCGAACCCAGGGTCTACAATGAGCAGTTCTTC.